The following is a T cell receptor (beta chain) sequence with its context. Its antigen is as yet unknown. Other DNA sequences within the sample encode an identical CDR3. Treatment reported: oral pan-JAK inhibitor, 5-10 mg twice daily. Starting from PBMCs, sorting isolated CD4+ and CD8+ T cells. The CDR3 runs to 13 residues. Germline V CDR1 and CDR2: MGHDK, SYGVNS. Trimming pared 4 bases from V and 5 bases from J, leaving 11 bases between. The data belong to a study of CD8+ T cells in alopecia areata. Study-wide background: After 6 to 18 months of tofacitinib, follow-up continued 6 months off drug. Affected scalp percentage determined the severity score of treated patients. Overall study findings and caveats: Tofacitinib significantly brought down scalp clonality and expanded CD8+ clones among top 100.

Following extraction, RNA underwent reverse transcription to cDNA, which served as the sequencing template. Assay: immunoSEQ multiplex PCR; the TCRdb copy retains only in-frame clones and omits some. The sample lists 180,000 or so clones, roughly 64% occurring once. The chain uses TRBV25-1 and TRBJ1-2; no reliable D call. The sample was CD4+ T cells sorted from blood, taken at week 24, from a patient treated with tofacitinib. This sequence was found in a human donor with alopecia areata. CDR3 in amino acids: CASSGPGRYGYTF. CDR3 DNA: TGTGCCAGCAGTGGCCCAGGACGTTATGGCTACACCTTC.